The T cell receptor (beta chain) described here comes from a study of kidney transplant recipient with SARS-CoV-2 infection (dated by TCRdb to the early 2020s). This clonotype was seen at least ten times. This receptor's antigen is unknown. Base qualities are missing; no much larger clone stands one base away. The meaning of the sample's time point label: pre-pandemic baseline sample and day 111 after first positive SARS-CoV-2 test. Sequencing relied on an Illumina MiSeq. Profiling of the peripheral T cell repertoire was carried out for human TCRbeta genes. The authors' analysis ran thus. Differential clonotype abundance was tested with beta-binomial modelling to account for variability over time. Clonotypes that had expanded were screened against the ImmuneCODE reference database of SARS-CoV-2-associated TCRs and mapped onto regions of the viral genome. Further repertoire analyses covered TRBV gene usage, CDR3 length, CDR3 amino acid overlap between time points, clonotype abundance distributions and Jaccard similarity. The public reads were reprocessed in TCRdb via fastp at Q25 and MiXCR, keeping in-frame beta chains. One record per CDR3 amino acid sequence lists the most common genes and DNA. TCRdb's processing, not the study's, gives the V and J calls here. In this sample the table shows roughly 250,000 distinct CDR3 sequences, more than 25% of which occur a single time. Around 7.8% of the sample is in the top ten clones.

Germline trimming amounts to 2 bases on V and 4 bases on J, with 5 as the count of junction bases outside the gene matches. CDR1 and CDR2, per the germline V gene, are SGHRS and YFSETQ. The CDR3 runs 14 residues from the cysteine to the phenylalanine. The kept DNA is CDR3 alone, 42 bases in frame from the first base. The TCR originated in a male patient between 25 and 39 years old who had COVID-19 and was a kidney transplant recipient. Some T cells may derive from the graft donor when a transplant has been performed. Recombination joined TRBV5-1 with TRBJ1-2, with 7 bases matching TRBD1. Sequencing used a blood sample, obtained at baseline and between days 110 and 120 from a kidney transplant recipient. The nucleotide sequence reads as follows: TGCGCCAGCAGCTTAACACAGGGGAGCTATGGCTACACCTTC. This yields the protein CASSLTQGSYGYTF.